These 17 T cell receptor beta chains were sequenced from one sample in a study of blood T cell repertoires in COVID-19. TCRdb keeps only in-frame clones here, not all; method: immunoSEQ multiplex PCR. Of 200,000 to 300,000 clones listed, 87% were seen once; the top ten hold over 2%. Sequencing was performed on peripheral blood. The receptor set was obtained from a woman in her forties or fifties with acute or convalescent COVID-19.

The chain couples TRBV27 to TRBJ1-4; D uncertain. The germline V gene encodes CDR1 MNHEY and CDR2 SMNVEV (reference sequence). The length of the CDR3 is 15 residues. Trimming removed 5 bases at V and 8 bases at J, with 18 bases between. CDR3 sequence (DNA): TGTGCCAGCAGTACAGCCACCGGGAGTCTAGAAAAACTGTTTTTT. Protein: CASSTATGSLEKLFF.

This chain links TRBV9 with TRBJ2-1, with 10 nucleotides matching TRBD2. V shed 4 bases, J shed 13 bases, and the junction held 17 bases outside the gene matches. The CDR3 runs 16 residues. Per germline, CDR1 SGDLS and CDR2 YYNGEE. The CDR3 spells CASSQATGLAGVPQFF. DNA for the CDR3: TGTGCCAGCAGCCAAGCGACGGGTCTAGCGGGAGTACCCCAGTTCTTC.

The chain links TRBV11-2 to TRBJ1-6; D is unresolved. The CDR3 totals 15 residues. V lost 1 base to trimming and J lost 3 bases, with 7 bases between them. Germline values: CDR1 SGHAT, CDR2 FQNNGV. The CDR3 protein is CASSLAPGYNSPLHF. CDR3 nucleotide sequence: TGTGCCAGCAGCTTAGCTCCAGGCTATAATTCACCCCTCCACTTT.

The CDR3 here is CASSLMAEKLFF. DNA for the CDR3: TGTGCCAGCAGTTTAATGGCAGAAAAACTGTTTTTT. V usage is TRBV12-3 or TRBV12-4 and J usage is TRBJ1-4; no clear D. The CDR3 runs to 12 residues. V gave up 2 bases and J gave up 8 bases, with 6 bases separating them.

The chain uses TRBV21-1 and TRBJ2-5; whether TRBD2, the table's D call, matches the DNA was not checked. TRBV21-1 is noted as a pseudogene. The CDR3 is made up of 15 amino acids. CDR3 sequence: CASSPLGVAVETQYF. CDR3 DNA sequence: TGTGCCAGCAGCCCCCTCGGGGTAGCGGTAGAGACCCAGTACTTC.

Of note for this clone: The sample contains more than one DNA sequence encoding this CDR3. The chain couples TRBV5-1 to TRBJ2-2; maybe TRBD2 (5 bases). Germline lookup yields CDR1 SGHRS and CDR2 YFSETQ. V was pared by 2 bases and J by 2 bases, with 10 bases between. The CDR3 is 15 amino acids. The CDR3 is CASSFMTGNTGELFF. CDR3 coding DNA: TGCGCCAGCAGCTTCATGACGGGAAACACCGGGGAGCTGTTTTTT.

The rearrangement uses TRBV7-2 and TRBJ1-1; 8 nucleotides agree with TRBD1. Germline loops: CDR1 SGHTA, CDR2 FQGNSA. This CDR3 comprises 15 residues. With 5 bases clipped from V and 4 bases from J, the junction kept 9 bases outside the gene matches. Here the CDR3 DNA reads TGTGCCAGCAGCCTCGGACCCGGGACAGGCACTGAAGCTTTCTTT. It is translated as CASSLGPGTGTEAFF.

The CDR3 sequence: CASSLEPLGGDLYEQYF. Here the CDR3 DNA reads TGTGCCAGCAGCTTGGAACCACTAGGCGGAGACCTCTACGAGCAGTACTTC. The V call is TRBV5-4, the J call TRBJ2-7; D might be TRBD2 (5 bases). Germline V gene data show CDR1 as SGHNT and CDR2 as YYREEE (reference sequence). V was cut by 0 bases and J by 3 bases, with 19 bases left in between. The CDR3 contains 17 residues.

This clone appeared a single time. The chain combines TRBV4-3 with TRBJ2-1, with 10 bases lining up with TRBD2. Germline V gene sequence: CDR1 LGHNA, CDR2 YSLEER. This CDR3 is built from 15 residues. Unmatched junction bases numbered 0, after V lost 2 bases and J lost 2 bases. The CDR3, as DNA: TGCGCCAGCAGCCAAAGCGGGAGGGCCTACAATGAGCAGTTCTTC. As protein: CASSQSGRAYNEQFF.

This clone was observed a handful of times. The rearrangement joins TRBV6-5 to TRBJ1-2; TRBD1 might be the D (6 bases). V shed 6 bases and J shed 6 bases, with 11 bases lying between them. The germline CDR1 and CDR2 sequences are MNHEY and SVGAGI. The CDR3 runs 12 residues. The CDR3 DNA reads as TGTGCCAGCAGGGGGGGGGCAGATGGCTACACCTTC. Translating it yields CASRGGADGYTF.

This chain uses TRBV28 with TRBJ2-7; 7 bases are a match to TRBD1. The germline CDR1 and CDR2 sequences are MDHEN and SYDVKM. J was trimmed by 3 bases and V by 5 bases; bases with no gene match: 7. The CDR3 contains 14 residues. As DNA, the CDR3 is TGTGCCAGCAGTACAGGGGTGATGGGCTACGAGCAGTACTTC. Residues: CASSTGVMGYEQYF.

The chain couples TRBV11-3 to TRBJ2-1; D is unclear. Germline lookup yields CDR1 SGHNT and CDR2 YENEEA. Trimming removed 5 bases at V and 7 bases at J, with 6 bases between. CDR3 size: 11 residues. The CDR3 spells CASSDTNEQFF. DNA of the CDR3: TGTGCCAGCAGCGACACAAATGAGCAGTTCTTC.

This chain joins TRBV19 and TRBJ2-3; 11 bases line up with TRBD2. The ends lost 3 bases at V and 1 base at J; junction bases unmatched: 3. Germline CDR1 LNHDA, CDR2 SQIVND (reference sequence). The CDR3 has 16 residues. The CDR3 spells CASSIGGLAGTDTQYF. DNA for the CDR3: TGTGCCAGTAGTATCGGGGGACTAGCGGGCACAGATACGCAGTATTTT.

This rearrangement joins TRBV28 to TRBJ2-3; 10 positions match TRBD2. The ends lost 4 bases at V and 4 bases at J; junction bases unmatched: 5. CDR1 is MDHEN, CDR2 SYDVKM, per germline. There are 15 residues in the CDR3. The CDR3 is CASSSGSGGADTQYF. The CDR3 DNA reads as TGTGCCAGCAGTTCCGGAAGCGGGGGGGCAGATACGCAGTATTTT. Based on the CDR3 plus reference TRBV28 and TRBJ2-3, the full variable domain is DVKVTQSSRYLVKRTGEKVFLECVQDMDHENMFWYRQDPGLGLRLIYFSYDVKMKEKGDIPEGYSVSREKKERFSLILESASTNQTSMYLCASSSGSGGADTQYFGPGTRLTVL.

The chain combines TRBV30 with TRBJ1-5; D ambiguous. Per the germline V gene, CDR1 is GTSNPN and CDR2 is SVGIG (reference sequence). CDR3 length equals 13 residues. The germline V and J ends were trimmed by 0 bases and 7 bases, with 10 bases remaining between them. CDR3: CAWSVKYMQPQHF. Here the CDR3 DNA reads TGTGCCTGGAGTGTCAAATACATGCAGCCCCAGCATTTT.

The genes are TRBV7-9 and TRBJ2-7; 10 bases are shared with TRBD1. CDR1 SEHNR and CDR2 FQNEAQ come from the germline V gene (reference sequence). With 5 bases clipped from V and 3 bases from J, the junction kept 10 bases outside the gene matches. The CDR3 is 16 residues long. The CDR3 DNA reads TGTGCCAGCAGCCCCCTAGACAGGGGGCCAAACTACGAGCAGTACTTC. This gives the protein CASSPLDRGPNYEQYF. Using reference TRBV7-9 and TRBJ2-7 for the parts outside the CDR3, the full variable domain is DTGVSQNPRHKITKRGQNVTFRCDPISEHNRLYWYRQTLGQGPEFLTYFQNEAQLEKSRLLSDRFSAERPKGSFSTLEIQRTEQGDSAMYLCASSPLDRGPNYEQYFGPGTRLTVT.

The chain recombines TRBV6-1 with TRBJ1-2, with D unclear. CDR1 and CDR2 (germline): MNHNS, SASEGT. V was pared by 4 bases and J by 0 bases, with 15 bases between. The CDR3 contains 16 residues. The CDR3 nucleotides read TGTGCCAGCAGTGCCTTTGTGAGGGCGCCTAACTATGGCTACACCTTC. It specifies CASSAFVRAPNYGYTF.